The rows below give T cell receptor beta chains drawn from one sample of a study of cytomegalovirus exposure and HLA in healthy donors. The assay was immunoSEQ multiplex PCR, and TCRdb's table has in-frame clones only and misses some. This table has roughly 180,000 clones, approximately 81% appearing once. Sequenced: PBMCs. The receptors shown here come from a man aged 25-45 years in good health and CMV-seronegative. Each CDR3 is given with its conserved first and last residue. A D gene is named only where the DNA matches it firmly. The size field is filled for only some rows; it gives once, few, many or a size class.

CASSLEGRRRAYEQYF | TGCGCCAGCAGCTTGGAGGGCCGCCGGAGGGCCTACGAGCAGTACTTC | TRBV5-1 | NA | TRBJ2-7 | NA
CASSLEQGNNEKLFF | TGTGCCAGCAGCTTAGAACAGGGAAATAATGAAAAACTGTTTTTT | TRBV7-9 | NA | TRBJ1-4 | NA
CATSRDAYNEQFF | TGTGCCACCAGCAGAGATGCGTACAATGAGCAGTTCTTC | TRBV15 | NA | TRBJ2-1 | NA
CASGGEVDTQYF | TGTGCCAGCGGGGGGGAGGTTGATACGCAGTATTTT | TRBV11-3 | TRBD2 | TRBJ2-3 | NA
CASGRDSTYEQYF | TGCGCCAGCGGCAGGGATTCCACCTACGAGCAGTACTTC | TRBV10-2 | NA | TRBJ2-7 | NA
CASRRGEQYF | TGTGCCAGCAGAAGAGGGGAGCAGTACTTC | TRBV6-6 | NA | TRBJ2-7 | NA
CASTRQERSYEQYF | TGTGCCAGCACCCGACAGGAGCGGTCCTACGAGCAGTACTTC | TRBV2 | NA | TRBJ2-7 | NA
CASSFWQGAIDEQYF | TGTGCCAGCAGTTTTTGGCAGGGGGCAATCGACGAGCAGTACTTC | TRBV27 | TRBD1 | TRBJ2-7 | NA
CASSLPPPRNTEAFF | TGTGCCAGCAGCTTGCCACCACCGAGAAACACTGAAGCTTTCTTT | TRBV7-9 | NA | TRBJ1-1 | NA
CASSSLAGGVGETQYF | TGTGCCAGCAGCTCCTTAGCGGGGGGGGTCGGAGAGACCCAGTACTTC | TRBV5-6 | TRBD2 | TRBJ2-5 | NA
CASGGGAASTDTQYF | TGTGCCAGCGGCGGGGGGGCGGCAAGCACAGATACGCAGTATTTT | TRBV2 | TRBD2 | TRBJ2-3 | NA
CASSRTAGNNSPLHF | TGTGCCAGCAGCCGGACGGCAGGGAATAATTCACCCCTCCACTTT | TRBV7-2 | NA | TRBJ1-6 | NA
CASSPTGGYGYTF | TGTGCCAGCAGCCCCACAGGGGGATATGGCTACACCTTC | TRBV7-6 | TRBD1 | TRBJ1-2 | NA
CASSDYRGNTIYF | TGTGCCAGCAGTGATTACAGGGGAAACACCATATATTTT | TRBV28 | NA | TRBJ1-3 | once
CASSEFGTGRETQYF | TGTGCCAGCAGTGAATTCGGGACAGGGAGGGAGACCCAGTACTTC | TRBV25-1 | TRBD1 | TRBJ2-5 | NA
CSSSRKQGETQYF | TGTTCCAGCAGCCGTAAACAGGGAGAGACCCAGTACTTC | TRBV7-9 | NA | TRBJ2-5 | NA
CASSLTGQGNTGELFF | TGCGCCAGCAGCTTGACGGGACAGGGGAACACCGGGGAGCTGTTTTTT | TRBV5-1 | TRBD1 | TRBJ2-2 | NA
CASTFQRGRVQTQYF | TGCGCCAGCACCTTCCAGCGGGGGAGGGTACAGACCCAGTACTTC | TRBV5-1 | TRBD2 | TRBJ2-5 | NA
CASSTRDRDTEAFF | TGTGCCAGCAGTACCCGGGACAGGGACACTGAAGCTTTCTTT | TRBV6-5 | TRBD1 | TRBJ1-1 | few
CASSEVGSGNTGELFF | TGTGCCAGCAGTGAAGTTGGTAGCGGCAACACCGGGGAGCTGTTTTTT | TRBV6-1 | NA | TRBJ2-2 | NA
CASSFVKSGTSTDTQYF | TGCGCCAGCAGCTTTGTTAAAAGCGGGACTAGCACAGATACGCAGTATTTT | TRBV5-1 | TRBD2 | TRBJ2-3 | NA
CASSLDWAEGNEQFF | TGTGCCAGCAGCTTAGATTGGGCAGAGGGCAATGAGCAGTTCTTC | TRBV11-2 | NA | TRBJ2-1 | NA
CASSLEQGTEQYF | TGTGCCAGCAGCTTGGAACAGGGGACCGAGCAGTACTTC | TRBV7-6 | TRBD1 | TRBJ2-7 | NA
CASTAVGRLRVRNTEAFF | TGTGCCAGCACAGCTGTGGGAAGGTTGAGGGTGAGGAACACTGAAGCTTTCTTT | TRBV18 | NA | TRBJ1-1 | NA
CASMGHEQFF | TGTGCCAGCATGGGGCATGAGCAGTTCTTC | TRBV2 | NA | TRBJ2-1 | NA
CASSLGALDTGELFF | TGCGCCAGCAGCCTGGGCGCCTTGGACACCGGGGAGCTGTTTTTT | TRBV5-1 | NA | TRBJ2-2 | NA
CASSPTQGGGNTIYF | TGTGCCAGCTCACCGACCCAGGGGGGAGGAAACACCATATATTTT | TRBV18 | TRBD1 | TRBJ1-3 | NA
CASRGLAYEQYF | TGTGCCAGTCGAGGGCTGGCCTACGAGCAGTACTTC | TRBV6-5 | NA | TRBJ2-7 | NA
CASSLGPGYNEQFF | TGTGCCAGCAGCTTAGGGCCCGGGTACAATGAGCAGTTCTTC | TRBV7-6 | NA | TRBJ2-1 | NA
CASSVLGASEQFF | TGTGCCAGCAGCGTGCTTGGGGCGAGTGAGCAGTTCTTC | TRBV9 | NA | TRBJ2-1 | NA
CASSSGTSGRATYNEQFF | TGTGCCAGCAGCTCCGGGACTAGCGGGAGGGCAACCTACAATGAGCAGTTCTTC | TRBV5-4 | TRBD2 | TRBJ2-1 | NA
CASSPRGSYEQYF | TGTGCCAGCTCACCACGAGGCTCCTACGAGCAGTACTTC | TRBV18 | NA | TRBJ2-7 | NA
CASSLGHLEGEQYF | TGCGCCAGCAGCTTGGGGCACCTAGAGGGCGAGCAGTACTTC | TRBV5-1 | NA | TRBJ2-7 | NA
CATSRGGGSYEQYF | TGTGCCACCAGCAGAGGGGGGGGGTCCTACGAGCAGTACTTC | TRBV15 | TRBD2 | TRBJ2-7 | NA
CASSLGVMTGGFLDNEQFF | TGTGCCAGCAGCTTGGGGGTGATGACAGGGGGCTTCCTGGACAATGAGCAGTTCTTC | TRBV5-6 | TRBD1 | TRBJ2-1 | NA
CAISERVLDEQYF | TGTGCCATCAGTGAAAGAGTCCTCGACGAGCAGTACTTC | TRBV10-3 | NA | TRBJ2-7 | NA
CAISDKRFYEQYF | TGTGCCATCAGTGATAAGAGATTCTACGAGCAGTACTTC | TRBV10-3 | NA | TRBJ2-7 | once
CASNSLFDAGTGELFF | TGTGCCAGTAATTCACTATTTGACGCGGGCACCGGGGAGCTGTTTTTT | TRBV19 | NA | TRBJ2-2 | few
CASSRDRGRGQETQYF | TGTGCCAGCAGCCGGGACAGGGGGCGCGGGCAAGAGACCCAGTACTTC | TRBV28 | TRBD1 | TRBJ2-5 | NA
CASRRGGVETQYF | TGTGCCAGCCGCCGGGGGGGGGTGGAGACCCAGTACTTC | TRBV11-2 | TRBD2 | TRBJ2-5 | NA
CASSPNLAQTDTQYF | TGCGCCAGCAGCCCGAACCTAGCGCAGACAGATACGCAGTATTTT | TRBV5-1 | NA | TRBJ2-3 | few